The clone carrying this T cell receptor (beta chain) was seen ten or more times. Its antigen is still unknown. TCRdb reprocessed the 5' RACE reads via MiXCR and lists one record per CDR3 protein. The data hold 280,000 or so distinct CDR3 sequences, with 7.5% to 9.5% observed a single time. These data come from a study of T-cell memory formation after mild COVID-19. Study-level background: For the most part, TCR clusters were specific to one donor.

The CDR3 is made up of 12 amino acids. Looked up from germline, CDR1 is SNHLY and CDR2 is FYNNEI. V dropped 6 bases and J dropped 1 base, with 7 bases sitting between them. Study results and limitations: Contracting clones from day 15 to 85 had balanced CD4/CD8; later expanders favoured CD4+. Mainly CM and EM harbored the contracting CD4+ clones; mainly EMRA harbored the CD8+ ones. Within pre-infection memory, some responding clones were found, suggesting cross-reactive memory joined.

Sequencing was done on a sample of PBMCs or a T cell subset sorted from them (not recorded which). The rearrangement uses TRBV2 and TRBJ2-7, with D uncertain. This receptor was taken from a man between 18 and 35 years old who had mild COVID-19 (a few samples of this study predate the infection). Cell type and time point are not known. CDR3 bases: TGTGCCAGCAGCGAACATTCCTACGAGCAGTACTTC. Encoded protein: CASSEHSYEQYF.